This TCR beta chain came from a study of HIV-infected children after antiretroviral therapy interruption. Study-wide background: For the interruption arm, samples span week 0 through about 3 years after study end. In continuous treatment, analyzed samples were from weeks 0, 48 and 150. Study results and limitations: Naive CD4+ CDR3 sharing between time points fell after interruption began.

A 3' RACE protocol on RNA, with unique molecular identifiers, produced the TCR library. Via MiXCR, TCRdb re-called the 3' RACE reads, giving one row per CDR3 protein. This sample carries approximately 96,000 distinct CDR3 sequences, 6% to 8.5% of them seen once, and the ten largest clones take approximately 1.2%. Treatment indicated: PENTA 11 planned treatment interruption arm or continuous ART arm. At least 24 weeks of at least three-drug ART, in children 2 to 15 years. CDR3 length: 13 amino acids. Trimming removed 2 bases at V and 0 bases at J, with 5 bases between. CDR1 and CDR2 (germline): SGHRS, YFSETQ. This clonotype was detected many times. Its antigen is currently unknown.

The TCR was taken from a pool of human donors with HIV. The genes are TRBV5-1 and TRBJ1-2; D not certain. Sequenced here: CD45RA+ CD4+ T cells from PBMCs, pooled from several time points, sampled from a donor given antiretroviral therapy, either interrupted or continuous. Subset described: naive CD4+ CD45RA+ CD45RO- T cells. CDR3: CASSFSANYGYTF. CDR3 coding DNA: TGCGCCAGCAGCTTCTCAGCTAACTATGGCTACACCTTC.